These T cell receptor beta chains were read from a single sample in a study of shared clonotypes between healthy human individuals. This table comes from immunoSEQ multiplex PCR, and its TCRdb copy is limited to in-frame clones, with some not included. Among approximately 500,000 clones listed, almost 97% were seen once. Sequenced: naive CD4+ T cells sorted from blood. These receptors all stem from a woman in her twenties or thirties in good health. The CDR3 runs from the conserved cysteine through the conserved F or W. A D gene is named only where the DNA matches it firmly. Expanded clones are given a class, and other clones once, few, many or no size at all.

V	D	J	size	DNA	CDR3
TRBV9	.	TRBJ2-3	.	TGTGCCAGCAGCTCGCGACAGGGCACAGATACGCAGTATTTT	CASSSRQGTDTQYF
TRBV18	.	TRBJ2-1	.	TGTGCCAGCTCACCACCCGGGACCCCGGGCAATGAGCAGTTCTTC	CASSPPGTPGNEQFF
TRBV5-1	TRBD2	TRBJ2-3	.	TGCGCCAGCAGCCCCGTAGCGGGAACGGGCACAGATACGCAGTATTTT	CASSPVAGTGTDTQYF
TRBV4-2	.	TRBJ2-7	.	TGTGCCAGCAGCGGGGGACAAGCCGGGCGAGCCTACGAGCAGTACTTC	CASSGGQAGRAYEQYF
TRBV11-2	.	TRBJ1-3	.	TGTGCCAGCAGCCCACGTGGTGGGGGCTACGGAAACACCATATATTTT	CASSPRGGGYGNTIYF
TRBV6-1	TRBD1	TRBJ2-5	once	TGTGCCAGCAGACAGGGGAGTGAGGAGACCCAGTACTTC	CASRQGSEETQYF
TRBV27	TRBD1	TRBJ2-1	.	TGTGCCAGCAGACTCTTCCGGGACAGTCACAATGAGCAGTTCTTC	CASRLFRDSHNEQFF
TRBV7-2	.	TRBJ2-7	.	TGTGCCAGCAGCTTAGGGGTCCCCTCCATCTCCTACGAGCAGTACTTC	CASSLGVPSISYEQYF
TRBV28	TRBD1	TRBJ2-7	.	TGTGCCAGCAGCCCCCTGGGACAGGGAAGATCCTACGAGCAGTACTTC	CASSPLGQGRSYEQYF
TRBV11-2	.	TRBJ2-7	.	TGTGCCAGCAGCCGCGGTCGGGGTTACGAGCAGTACTTC	CASSRGRGYEQYF
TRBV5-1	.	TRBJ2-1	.	TGCGCCAGCAGGGCCCCGGGGGTCCACAATGAGCAGTTCTTC	CASRAPGVHNEQFF
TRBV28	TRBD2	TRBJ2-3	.	TGTGCCAGCAGTTTTGTTACTAGCGGGAGCACAGATACGCAGTATTTT	CASSFVTSGSTDTQYF
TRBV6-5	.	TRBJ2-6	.	TGTGCCAGCAGTCCTGACAGGTCGGGGGCCAACGTCCTGACTTTC	CASSPDRSGANVLTF
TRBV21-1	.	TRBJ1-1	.	TGTGCCAGCAAAAGCACTGAAGCTTTCTTT	CASKSTEAFF
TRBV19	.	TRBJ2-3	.	TGTGCCAGTAGTAATTCGGCCGGAAACACAGATACGCAGTATTTT	CASSNSAGNTDTQYF
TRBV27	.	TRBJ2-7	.	TGTGCCAGCAGCTACTCAAGCTTC	CASSYSSF